These T cell receptor beta chains were read from a single sample in a study of blood T cell repertoires in COVID-19. Some clones are missing from TCRdb's copy, which holds only in-frame ones; the method was immunoSEQ multiplex PCR. The sample consists of 60,000 to 70,000 clones, roughly nine tenths of them appearing once. The specimen was peripheral blood. The receptors shown here come from a man aged 45-60 years with active COVID-19. Both conserved end residues are part of each CDR3. The order of the fields is J gene, D gene, clone size, V gene, CDR3 DNA, CDR3 protein. A D gene is named only where the DNA matches it firmly. Size is omitted from some rows. Given values are once, few, many or a class for expanded clones.

j_call: TRBJ2-3; d_call: .; clone_size: few; v_call: TRBV7-9; cdr3_nt: TGTGCCAGCAGCCCCCTCCGAGCGGCCAGCACAGATACGCAGTATTTT; cdr3_aa: CASSPLRAASTDTQYF
j_call: TRBJ2-1; d_call: .; clone_size: .; v_call: TRBV3-1/TRBV3-2; cdr3_nt: TGTGCCAGCAGCCAAGGACTATTCTACAATGAGCAGTTCTTC; cdr3_aa: CASSQGLFYNEQFF
j_call: TRBJ2-1; d_call: TRBD2; clone_size: .; v_call: TRBV6-2/TRBV6-3; cdr3_nt: TGTGCCAGCAGTTCTACTAGCGGGAGGGTTGCCCAATCCTACAATGAGCAGTTCTTC; cdr3_aa: CASSSTSGRVAQSYNEQFF
j_call: TRBJ2-5; d_call: TRBD2; clone_size: .; v_call: TRBV14; cdr3_nt: TGTGCCAGCAGCCAAGGACGCCGGGAGGATCGAGAGACCCAGTACTTC; cdr3_aa: CASSQGRREDRETQYF
j_call: TRBJ2-7; d_call: TRBD1; clone_size: .; v_call: TRBV19; cdr3_nt: TGTGCCAGTAGTAAGGCCGGGACAGAAGGCGAGCAGTACTTC; cdr3_aa: CASSKAGTEGEQYF
j_call: TRBJ2-1; d_call: TRBD2; clone_size: .; v_call: TRBV18; cdr3_nt: TGTGCCAGCTCACCAGGGACTAGCGGGAGGGGGTTTGGGTCCTACAATGAGCAGTTCTTC; cdr3_aa: CASSPGTSGRGFGSYNEQFF
j_call: TRBJ1-5; d_call: .; clone_size: .; v_call: TRBV30; cdr3_nt: TGTGCCTGGAGTGTACGGGGGGGTCAGCCCCAGCATTTT; cdr3_aa: CAWSVRGGQPQHF
j_call: TRBJ2-3; d_call: TRBD2; clone_size: .; v_call: TRBV3-1/TRBV3-2; cdr3_nt: TGTGCCAGCAGCCAATGGTCATGGGGAGGGCCTTCAGATACGCAGTATTTT; cdr3_aa: CASSQWSWGGPSDTQYF
j_call: TRBJ2-3; d_call: .; clone_size: .; v_call: TRBV27; cdr3_nt: TGTGCCAGCAGTCCAGGTGGTGATACGCAGTATTTT; cdr3_aa: CASSPGGDTQYF
j_call: TRBJ2-1; d_call: TRBD1; clone_size: .; v_call: TRBV7-8; cdr3_nt: TGTGCCAGCAGCCCCCGCCGGGACAGGGAAAATGAGCAGTTCTTC; cdr3_aa: CASSPRRDRENEQFF
j_call: TRBJ2-2; d_call: .; clone_size: .; v_call: TRBV5-1; cdr3_nt: TGCGCCAGCAGCTTGGACTTACGGACAGCCGGGGAGCTGTTTTTT; cdr3_aa: CASSLDLRTAGELFF
j_call: TRBJ2-1; d_call: .; clone_size: .; v_call: TRBV7-9; cdr3_nt: TGTGCCAGCAGCTTAGACTACCGTCGCGAGCAGTTCTTC; cdr3_aa: CASSLDYRREQFF
j_call: TRBJ1-4; d_call: .; clone_size: .; v_call: TRBV5-1; cdr3_nt: TGCGCCAGCAGCTTGGAGGGGAGGGCTAATGAAAAACTGTTTTTT; cdr3_aa: CASSLEGRANEKLFF
j_call: TRBJ1-4; d_call: .; clone_size: .; v_call: TRBV6-5; cdr3_nt: TGTGCCAGCAGTTATACCTCTGGGGAGGAAAAACTGTTTTTT; cdr3_aa: CASSYTSGEEKLFF
j_call: TRBJ1-2; d_call: .; clone_size: .; v_call: TRBV9; cdr3_nt: TGTGCCAGCAGCGTAGGTAGAGGGGGAAAGGGCTACACCTTC; cdr3_aa: CASSVGRGGKGYTF
j_call: TRBJ2-3; d_call: .; clone_size: few; v_call: TRBV27; cdr3_nt: TGTGCCAGCAGTATCACGGGAAGCACAGATACGCAGTATTTT; cdr3_aa: CASSITGSTDTQYF
j_call: TRBJ2-1; d_call: TRBD1; clone_size: .; v_call: TRBV6-5; cdr3_nt: TGTGCCAGCAGTTACAGGTGGCCAGGGGGCCGAGGTGAGCAGTTCTTC; cdr3_aa: CASSYRWPGGRGEQFF
j_call: TRBJ2-2; d_call: TRBD2; clone_size: .; v_call: TRBV19; cdr3_nt: TGTGCCAGTAGTATTGGAAGTAGCGGGAAATCGAACACCGGGGAGCTGTTTTTT; cdr3_aa: CASSIGSSGKSNTGELFF
j_call: TRBJ1-2; d_call: .; clone_size: .; v_call: TRBV6-2/TRBV6-3; cdr3_nt: TGTGCCAGCAGTCGCCGATGGAGCGGATATGGCTACACCTTC; cdr3_aa: CASSRRWSGYGYTF
j_call: TRBJ1-1; d_call: .; clone_size: .; v_call: TRBV6-5; cdr3_nt: TGTGCCAGCAGTTACCTCAAAACGAGGGCCGGCACTGAAGCTTTCTTT; cdr3_aa: CASSYLKTRAGTEAFF
j_call: TRBJ2-5; d_call: TRBD2; clone_size: few; v_call: TRBV11-3; cdr3_nt: TGTGCCAGCAGCTTAGTAGGGGGACTAGGGATGGAGACCCAGTACTTC; cdr3_aa: CASSLVGGLGMETQYF
j_call: TRBJ2-7; d_call: .; clone_size: few; v_call: TRBV5-1; cdr3_nt: TGCGCCAGCAGCTTGGTAGGACAGGAGGGGTCCGAGCAGTACTTC; cdr3_aa: CASSLVGQEGSEQYF
j_call: TRBJ1-5; d_call: TRBD1; clone_size: .; v_call: TRBV11-2; cdr3_nt: TGTGCCAGCAGCTCAGAGACAGGGAGCAATCAGCCCCAGCATTTT; cdr3_aa: CASSSETGSNQPQHF
j_call: TRBJ1-5; d_call: .; clone_size: .; v_call: TRBV19; cdr3_nt: TGTGCCAGTAGTATAGTCCGGGGTAAACAGCCCCAGCATTTT; cdr3_aa: CASSIVRGKQPQHF